This T cell receptor (beta chain) appears in the sequencing data of a study of OX40 agonist ivuxolimab in advanced cancers. The wider study: Patients got intravenous ivuxolimab at 0.01 to 10 mg/kg every 2 weeks.

There are 15 residues in the CDR3. Germline V CDR1 and CDR2: LNHNV, YYDKDF (reference sequence). V shed 5 bases, J shed 3 bases, and the junction held 3 bases outside the gene matches. TCRdb keeps only in-frame clones here, not all; method: immunoSEQ multiplex PCR. The sample yields tens of thousands of clones, roughly four fifths seen once. The V and J genes are TRBV15 and TRBJ2-3, with 12 bases identical to TRBD2. The sample in question was CD4+ or CD8+ T cells sorted from blood, obtained in a trial of the OX40 agonist ivuxolimab. The sequence derives from an adult with an advanced solid tumor such as melanoma, head and neck, liver or kidney cancer. The CDR3 spells CATSGGLAGTDTQYF. In DNA form, the CDR3 reads TGTGCCACCAGCGGTGGACTAGCGGGGACAGATACGCAGTATTTT.